The 31 T cell receptor beta chains below all came from one sample that was sequenced in a study of post-analysis software for immune sequencing data. Their antigens remain unidentified. cDNA libraries of TCR beta carried unique molecular identifiers. In TCRdb, the PCR reads were re-called with MiXCR into one record per CDR3 protein. The table has some 690,000 distinct CDR3 sequences, less than 35% seen once. Points from the study as a whole: TRBV5-6, TRBV5-1 and TRBV20-1 belonged to a set of a few TRBV segments that were more frequent in patients than controls.

Sequencing was performed on blood. Every receptor here comes from a girl under 18 with multiple sclerosis.

The chain joins TRBV6-2 or TRBV6-3 to TRBJ2-1; 9 nucleotides match TRBD2. The CDR3 has 16 amino acids. The germline V gene encodes CDR1 MNHEY and CDR2 SVGEGT. The trim removed 4 bases at V and 4 bases at J, leaving 8 bases unmatched. CDR3 region: CASSSAGTSYYNEQFF. The CDR3 coding sequence is TGTGCCAGCAGTTCGGCCGGGACTAGCTATTACAATGAGCAGTTCTTC.

This clonotype was found a few times. The chain uses TRBV5-6 and TRBJ2-2; TRBD1 matches at 7 bases. V lost 4 bases, J lost 3 bases, and 9 bases stayed unmatched. This CDR3 comprises 16 residues. CDR1 and CDR2 from the germline V gene are SGHDT and YYEEEE. The CDR3 coding sequence is TGTGCCAGCAGCCCATTGACAGGGATTGACACCGGGGAGCTGTTTTTT. This codes for CASSPLTGIDTGELFF.

Only a few counts were recorded for this clonotype. The chain has TRBV7-2 and TRBJ2-1; TRBD2 aligns across 10 bases. Germline V CDR1 and CDR2: SGHTA, FQGNSA. The CDR3 contains 16 residues. The J segment lost 9 bases and the V segment lost 0 bases, leaving 8 bases of the junction unmatched. The CDR3 bases are TGTGCCAGCAGCTTAGCCCTAGCGGGAGCGAATGGTGAGCAGTTCTTC. It specifies CASSLALAGANGEQFF.

This clonotype was detected a few times. The chain carries TRBV20-1 and TRBJ2-3; possible D gene TRBD2, 5 bases. The V gene lost 4 bases and the J gene lost 9 bases, with 11 bases spanning the gap. Germline CDR1 reads DFQATT; CDR2 reads SNEGSKA (reference sequence). CDR3 length: 11 residues. The CDR3 reads CSATGNLTQYF. CDR3 sequence (DNA): TGCAGTGCTACCGGGAATTTGACGCAGTATTTT.

The rearrangement joins TRBV27 to TRBJ1-6; no definite D call. With 5 bases removed from V and 9 bases from J, the gap between germline ends came to 11 bases. Germline CDR1 MNHEY, CDR2 SMNVEV (reference sequence). This CDR3 contains 13 residues. CDR3 DNA sequence: TGTGCCAGCAGTCTCGGCGCAGCTTCACCCCTCCACTTT. Protein: CASSLGAASPLHF.

The chain combines TRBV3-1 with TRBJ2-1; 15 bases are a match to TRBD2. This CDR3 spans 16 amino acids. Germline loops: CDR1 LGHDT, CDR2 YNNKEL (reference sequence). The J segment lost 14 bases and the V segment lost 6 bases, leaving 14 bases of the junction unmatched. The CDR3 DNA sequence: TGTGCCAGCAGTCCACCCAGGACTAGCGGGAGGGTTAGAGAGTTCTTC. Residues: CASSPPRTSGRVREFF.

The chain links TRBV5-1 to TRBJ1-1; tentatively, D is TRBD1 (5 bases). V was pared by 3 bases and J by 2 bases, with 11 bases between. The CDR3 runs 14 residues. Germline assignment: CDR1 SGHRS and CDR2 YFSETQ. The CDR3, as DNA: TGCGCCAGCAGCTACAGGTCCGGTAACACTGAAGCTTTCTTT. It translates to CASSYRSGNTEAFF.

This clonotype has just a few counts. V and J are TRBV20-1 and TRBJ2-7; D possibly corresponds to TRBD2 (6 bases). Germline V gene data show CDR1 as DFQATT and CDR2 as SNEGSKA (reference sequence). The CDR3 is made up of 15 amino acids. V shed 1 base and J shed 1 base, with 14 bases lying between them. The chain's CDR3 is CSARAGTSGSYEQYF. CDR3 DNA sequence: TGCAGTGCTAGAGCCGGGACTTCGGGGTCCTACGAGCAGTACTTC.

The gene calls are TRBV5-1 and TRBJ2-1, with D perhaps TRBD2 (5 bases). Germline loops: CDR1 SGHRS, CDR2 YFSETQ. The ends were cut back, 4 bases at V and 8 bases at J, with 16 bases in the middle. There are 14 residues in the CDR3. The CDR3 sequence is CASSRILVGDEQFF. CDR3 nucleotides: TGCGCCAGCAGCCGAATTCTTGTGGGAGATGAGCAGTTCTTC.

V gene TRBV13 combines with J gene TRBJ2-1, with TRBD1 identical over 9 bases. This CDR3 region has 20 residues. Germline trimming cut 6 bases from V and 1 base from J; bases unmatched to any gene: 19. Germline CDR1 and CDR2: PRHDT and FYEKMQ (reference sequence). The CDR3 sequence: CASSFFVGETGGRSYNEQFF. CDR3 bases: TGTGCCAGCAGTTTTTTTGTTGGCGAAACAGGGGGCAGGTCCTACAATGAGCAGTTCTTC.

The chain carries TRBV11-2 and TRBJ2-2; TRBD2 agrees at 10 bases. Germline V gives CDR1 SGHAT, CDR2 FQNNGV. The V segment lost 2 bases and the J segment 5 bases; nucleotides outside the gene matches: 14. The CDR3 runs to 19 residues. CDR3 DNA sequence: TGTGCCAGCAGCTTAAGGGGGACTAGCGCACAACAGGGAACCGGGGAGCTGTTTTTT. Amino acids: CASSLRGTSAQQGTGELFF.

This clonotype was counted only a few times. This sequence joins TRBV20-1 and TRBJ2-1; 8 bases line up with TRBD2. The V segment lost 3 bases and the J segment 8 bases; nucleotides outside the gene matches: 12. Germline V gives CDR1 DFQATT, CDR2 SNEGSKA (reference sequence). There are 15 residues in the CDR3. CDR3 nucleotide sequence: TGCAGTGCTAGTATCTTAATAGCGGGATGGTATGAGCAGTTCTTC. It translates to CSASILIAGWYEQFF.

This clonotype has only a few counts. The V and J genes are TRBV29-1 and TRBJ2-7, with 7 bases fitting TRBD1. Germline loops: CDR1 SQVTM, CDR2 ANQGSEA. Trimming removed 2 bases from V and 9 bases from J; junction bases left unmatched: 10. The CDR3 loop spans 13 amino acids. The CDR3 DNA sequence: TGCAGCGTTGAATCCTTAATAGGGGGCGGGCAGTACTTC. Translation: CSVESLIGGGQYF.

The V and J genes are TRBV20-1 and TRBJ2-1; 8 nucleotides agree with TRBD2. The CDR3 is 15 amino acids. Per germline, CDR1 DFQATT and CDR2 SNEGSKA (reference sequence). The V gene end was trimmed by 6 bases and the J gene end by 0 bases; junction bases not matched to a gene: 7. The CDR3 sequence is CSARGGMSSYNEQFF. In DNA form, the CDR3 reads TGCAGTGCCCGGGGGGGTATGAGCTCCTACAATGAGCAGTTCTTC.

This clonotype showed up just once. This chain uses TRBV6-1 with TRBJ1-3; TRBD1 agrees at 7 bases. The ends lost 7 bases at V and 2 bases at J; junction bases unmatched: 8. Germline CDR1 is MNHNS and CDR2 is SASEGT. The CDR3 sequence is 15 residues long. CDR3 bases: TGTGCCAGCAAAACGGTCCAGGGGGCTGGAAACACCATATATTTT. Translated, it gives CASKTVQGAGNTIYF.

This sequence joins TRBV11-2 and TRBJ2-7; the D is unclear. The V end lost 1 base, the J end lost 6 bases, and 25 bases lay between the germline ends. Germline V gene sequence: CDR1 SGHAT, CDR2 FQNNGV. The CDR3 has 18 amino acids. CDR3 in DNA: TGTGCCAGCAGCTTAGCGGTAGATCCCTCGTCGGTCTTGTCCGAGCAGTACTTC. It yields the protein CASSLAVDPSSVLSEQYF.

The V call is TRBV29-1, the J call TRBJ2-3, with D unresolved. Trimming left V 7 bases short and J 6 bases short, with 14 bases between. Germline loops: CDR1 SQVTM, CDR2 ANQGSEA. CDR3 length equals 12 residues. The CDR3 bases are TGCAGCGGTGCCACGGATAGGGATACGCAGTATTTT. Protein sequence: CSGATDRDTQYF.

This clonotype turned up a few times. The rearrangement links TRBV24-1 to TRBJ2-4; 10 positions match TRBD1. The CDR3 length is 19 residues. V shed 4 bases and J 1 base; nucleotides not matched to a gene: 12. Germline V gene sequence: CDR1 KGHDR, CDR2 SFDVKD. DNA of the CDR3: TGTGCCACCAGTGAAGGTCGGCGGGGACAGGGGCTTGCCAAAAACATTCAGTACTTC. It encodes CATSEGRRGQGLAKNIQYF.

This sequence joins TRBV7-9 and TRBJ2-5, with 7 bases that match TRBD2. Germline CDR1 and CDR2: SEHNR and FQNEAQ (reference sequence). CDR3 size: 17 residues. The V and J ends lost 1 base and 5 bases, in that order; junction bases with no gene match: 13. CDR3 nucleotides: TGTGCCAGCAGCTTAGGACTAGCTAGAGCTCACTCCGAGACCCAGTACTTC. It encodes CASSLGLARAHSETQYF.

The V and J genes are TRBV7-8 and TRBJ2-1; weak D call: TRBD1 (5 bases). V lost 2 bases and J lost 0, with 11 bases in between. The CDR3 has 16 amino acids. The germline V gene encodes CDR1 SGHVS and CDR2 FQNEAQ. The CDR3 DNA is TGTGCCAGCAGCTTAAAAGGGGCAGTCTCCTACAATGAGCAGTTCTTC. Translating it yields CASSLKGAVSYNEQFF. The whole variable domain, remainder taken from reference TRBV7-8 and TRBJ2-1, is GAGVSQSPRYKVAKRGQDVALRCDPISGHVSLFWYQQALGQGPEFLTYFQNEAQLDKSGLPSDRFFAERPEGSVSTLKIQRTQQEDSAVYLCASSLKGAVSYNEQFFGPGTRLTVL.

This clonotype was seen ten or more times. CDR3 sequence (DNA): TGTGCCAGCAGACCGACAGGATTCTATGGCTACACCTTC. It translates to CASRPTGFYGYTF. This chain links TRBV7-2 with TRBJ1-2; D possibly corresponds to TRBD1 (6 bases). V was shortened by 6 bases and J by 4 bases, with 12 bases between the two germline ends. Germline CDR1 and CDR2: SGHTA and FQGNSA. CDR3 length: 13 amino acids.

This clonotype was counted between two and nine times. J is TRBJ2-1 and V is TRBV20-1; D remains ambiguous. Trimming cost V 6 bases and J 0 bases, with 12 bases left between them. Germline V lookup: CDR1 DFQATT, CDR2 SNEGSKA (reference sequence). The CDR3 totals 14 residues. The CDR3 DNA follows: TGCAGTGCAGATCCGTCGAGCTCCTACAATGAGCAGTTCTTC. Its translation is CSADPSSSYNEQFF.

The V gene is TRBV7-7, the J gene TRBJ1-2; D possibly corresponds to TRBD1 (5 bases). Trimming removed 5 bases from V and 7 bases from J, with 14 bases in between. The CDR3 is 13 residues long. Germline loops: CDR1 SSHAT, CDR2 FNYEAQ (reference sequence). CDR3: CASSPRVQGGYTF. In DNA, the CDR3 is TGTGCCAGCAGCCCCAGGGTGCAGGGTGGCTACACCTTC.

This clonotype was detected only a few times. The chain combines TRBV12-3 or TRBV12-4 with TRBJ2-1; D remains ambiguous. The CDR3 runs 13 residues. Trimming took 5 bases from V and 6 from J, leaving 11 bases between them. CDR3 protein: CASSPGTFNEQFF. The CDR3 DNA follows: TGTGCCAGCAGTCCGGGCACGTTCAATGAGCAGTTCTTC.

J is TRBJ2-1 and V is TRBV7-2; D is undetermined. The J call may be in error: the DNA end matches TRBJ2-7 better. The CDR3 is made up of 14 amino acids. Germline values: CDR1 SGHTA, CDR2 FQGNSA. The CDR3 reads CASSSEIGHNEQYF. The CDR3 DNA reads TGTGCCAGCAGCTCGGAGATTGGCCACAATGAGCAGTACTTC.

The gene calls are TRBV7-9 and TRBJ2-3; TRBD2 matches 10 bases. The CDR3 covers 15 residues. V lost 2 bases, J lost 6 bases, and 5 bases stayed unmatched. Per germline, CDR1 SEHNR and CDR2 FQNEAQ (reference sequence). DNA of the CDR3: TGTGCCAGCAGCTTACTAGCGGGGGTTGTTGATACGCAGTATTTT. Translation: CASSLLAGVVDTQYF.

The V and J genes are TRBV6-1 and TRBJ2-2; D is perhaps TRBD1 or TRBD2 (6 bases each). Trimming removed 8 bases at V and 4 bases at J, with 14 bases between. Germline V gives CDR1 MNHNS, CDR2 SASEGT. CDR3 length equals 14 residues. The CDR3 sequence: CASPTGALTGELFF. The CDR3 nucleotides read TGTGCCAGCCCGACGGGGGCGCTCACCGGGGAGCTGTTTTTT.

In its sample, this clonotype was seen a few times. V is TRBV10-3 and J is TRBJ1-4, with 8 positions matching TRBD1. Germline V gene data show CDR1 as ENHRY and CDR2 as SYGVKD. This CDR3 has 16 residues. V gave up 8 bases and J gave up 0 bases; unmatched junction bases: 8. CDR3 residues: CAISLTGAATNEKLFF. CDR3 DNA sequence: TGTGCCATCTCCCTGACAGGGGCGGCAACTAATGAAAAACTGTTTTTT.

The genes are TRBV7-2 and TRBJ2-3; a weak D match, TRBD2 (6 bases). There are 15 residues in the CDR3. Germline loops: CDR1 SGHTA, CDR2 FQGNSA. V lost 3 bases, J lost 2 bases, and 12 bases lay in between. The CDR3 sequence is CTSSFAGTLTDTQYF. The CDR3 nucleotides read TGTACCAGCAGCTTCGCCGGGACTCTCACAGATACGCAGTATTTT. The full variable domain, with the rest looked up from reference TRBV7-2 and TRBJ2-3, is GAGVSQSPSNKVTEKGKDVELRCDPISGHTALYWYRQSLGQGLEFLIYFQGNSAPDKSGLPSDRFSAERTGGSVSTLTIQRTQQEDSAVYLCTSSFAGTLTDTQYFGPGTRLTVL.

This clonotype was recorded a few times. The CDR3 here is CATSTSTHSNEKLFF. For the CDR3, the DNA is TGTGCCACCAGCACATCCACCCATTCTAATGAAAAACTGTTTTTT. This chain joins TRBV15 and TRBJ1-4; the D is unclear. The CDR3 covers 15 residues. Per germline, CDR1 LNHNV and CDR2 YYDKDF (reference sequence). V was clipped by 4 bases and J by 3 bases, with 12 bases between them.

The chain recombines TRBV6-1 with TRBJ2-5, with TRBD1 matching over 9 bases. The CDR3 has 16 amino acids. J lost 5 bases, V lost 3 bases, and 10 bases had no gene match. CDR1 is MNHNS, CDR2 SASEGT, per germline. The DNA for the CDR3 is TGTGCCAGCAGTGAGATGCAGACAGGGGGATTGGAGACCCAGTACTTC. Protein: CASSEMQTGGLETQYF.